The 27 T cell receptor beta chains presented below share a single source sample, sequenced in a study of cytomegalovirus exposure and HLA in healthy donors. Measured with immunoSEQ multiplex PCR; TCRdb has only the in-frame clones, and not every one. The sample consists of about 73,000 clones, 70% to 90% of them appearing once. The sample comprised PBMCs. All receptors come from a woman aged 18-29 years in good health and CMV-seropositive.

J is TRBJ2-1 and V is TRBV7-8; 13 bases align to TRBD2. The CDR3 has 19 residues. CDR1 SGHVS and CDR2 FQNEAQ come from the germline V gene. The J segment lost 4 bases and the V segment lost 0 bases, leaving 9 bases of the junction unmatched. Here the CDR3 reads CASSLAGTSGDSRYNEQFF. The CDR3 DNA reads as TGTGCCAGCAGCTTAGCCGGGACTAGCGGGGATTCGCGATACAATGAGCAGTTCTTC.

This chain links TRBV4-1 with TRBJ1-6; D is ambiguous. Germline V gene data show CDR1 as MGHRA and CDR2 as YSYEKL. Trimming took 1 base from V and 0 from J, leaving 10 bases between them. This CDR3 has 17 residues. The CDR3 sequence: CASSQGPLSSYNSPLHF. The DNA of the CDR3 is TGCGCCAGCAGCCAAGGGCCGTTATCCTCCTATAATTCACCCCTCCACTTT.

The chain combines TRBV28 with TRBJ2-6, with 10 bases matching TRBD1. CDR3 length: 19 residues. Unmatched junction bases numbered 8, after V lost 1 base and J lost 2 bases. Germline V gene sequence: CDR1 MDHEN, CDR2 SYDVKM. This CDR3 reads CASSLLADRGRAGANVLTF. The CDR3 DNA is TGTGCCAGCAGTTTATTAGCCGACAGGGGGCGCGCTGGGGCCAACGTCCTGACTTTC.

The rearrangement joins TRBV5-4 to TRBJ2-3; 7 bases map to TRBD1. V gave up 3 bases and J gave up 0 bases; unmatched junction bases: 4. This CDR3 is 15 amino acids long. Germline CDR1 is SGHNT and CDR2 is YYREEE (reference sequence). The CDR3 here is CASSSTGISTDTQYF. The CDR3 DNA follows: TGTGCCAGCAGCTCGACAGGGATTAGCACAGATACGCAGTATTTT.

The V gene is TRBV30, the J gene TRBJ1-5; TRBD1 is a possible D gene (5 bases). Per the germline V gene, CDR1 is GTSNPN and CDR2 is SVGIG (reference sequence). V lost 4 bases, J lost 4 bases, and 17 bases lay in between. CDR3 length: 15 residues. Here the CDR3 DNA reads TGTGCCTGGATCGAAAAGGGGCGTTGGAATCAGCCCCAGCATTTT. Protein sequence: CAWIEKGRWNQPQHF.

The gene calls are TRBV6-1 and TRBJ1-2; 10 nucleotides match TRBD1. This CDR3 spans 18 amino acids. Germline-derived CDR1 and CDR2 are MNHNS and SASEGT. With V trimmed by 4 bases and J by 4 bases, 15 bases remained unmatched. The CDR3 loop reads CASSASPGQGSLLYGYTF. The CDR3 bases are TGTGCCAGCAGTGCATCGCCGGGACAGGGGTCCCTTCTCTATGGCTACACCTTC.

The rearrangement uses TRBV5-1 and TRBJ2-1, with 8 positions matching TRBD1. J gave up 0 bases and V 3 bases, and 5 bases lay outside the gene matches. This CDR3 is 16 amino acids long. CDR1 and CDR2 (germline): SGHRS, YFSETQ. The CDR3 here is CASSSPDRDSYNEQFF. CDR3 nucleotides: TGCGCCAGCAGCTCTCCGGACAGGGACTCCTACAATGAGCAGTTCTTC.

The chain carries TRBV30 and TRBJ1-6; no firm D call. The CDR3 is 12 residues long. Germline assignment: CDR1 GTSNPN and CDR2 SVGIG (reference sequence). Trimming left V 5 bases short and J 2 bases short, with 4 bases between. The DNA of the CDR3 is TGTGCCTGGGACACCTATAATTCACCCCTCCACTTT. Translation gives CAWDTYNSPLHF.

This sequence joins TRBV30 and TRBJ2-7; weak D call: TRBD2 (6 bases). The germline CDR1 and CDR2 sequences are GTSNPN and SVGIG (reference sequence). V gave up 2 bases and J gave up 2 bases, with 13 bases separating them. The CDR3 runs to 14 residues. Written as DNA, the CDR3 is TGTGCCTGGAGTTTGTGGGGGGTAACCTACGAGCAGTACTTC. This gives the protein CAWSLWGVTYEQYF. Looking up the rest from reference TRBV30 and TRBJ2-7 gives the full variable domain: SQTIHQWPATLVQPVGSPLSLECTVEGTSNPNLYWYRQAAGRGLQLLFYSVGIGQISSEVPQNLSASRPQDRQFILSSKKLLLSDSGFYLCAWSLWGVTYEQYFGPGTRLTVT.

This chain uses TRBV10-1 with TRBJ2-1; 11 bases align to TRBD2. The CDR3 has 15 residues. In germline, CDR1 is WNHNN, CDR2 SYGVQD (reference sequence). V shed 2 bases and J 7 bases; nucleotides not matched to a gene: 4. As DNA, the CDR3 is TGCGCCAGCAGTGAGGTAGCGGGAGGGCCGAATGAGCAGTTCTTC. Translation gives CASSEVAGGPNEQFF.

The chain couples TRBV30 to TRBJ2-7; the D gene is possibly TRBD1 (6 bases). The V and J ends lost 4 bases and 2 bases respectively, with 15 bases between them. From germline, CDR1 is GTSNPN and CDR2 SVGIG (reference sequence). The CDR3 runs to 14 residues. The CDR3 DNA follows: TGTGCCTGGAAACGGTCCCCAGGGGCCTACGAGCAGTACTTC. Its protein product is CAWKRSPGAYEQYF.

J is TRBJ2-1 and V is TRBV7-2, with TRBD2 matching 11 bases. The germline gives CDR1 SGHTA, CDR2 FQGNSA. After removal of 4 bases from V and 9 bases from J, the junction contained 8 bases not matched to a gene. CDR3 length: 15 amino acids. Written as DNA, the CDR3 is TGTGCCAGCAGCTCCCGACTAGCGGGACAAGGTGAGCAGTTCTTC. This sequence encodes CASSSRLAGQGEQFF.

The chain is built from TRBV6-5 and TRBJ1-5; D is undetermined. The germline CDR1 and CDR2 sequences are MNHEY and SVGAGI. Trimming cost V 6 bases and J 0 bases, with 6 bases left between them. The CDR3 loop spans 13 amino acids. The CDR3 DNA is TGTGCCAGCAGCCCTTATAGCAATCAGCCCCAGCATTTT. Translating it yields CASSPYSNQPQHF.

The rearrangement uses TRBV2 and TRBJ2-5; D gene unclear. Trimming stripped 3 bases from V and 2 bases from J, with 10 bases between. The CDR3 runs to 14 residues. CDR1 is SNHLY and CDR2 is FYNNEI in the germline V gene. For the CDR3, the DNA is TGTGCCAGCAGTGAGACAACTTCTCAAGAGACCCAGTACTTC. This encodes CASSETTSQETQYF.

This clone was observed a few times. This rearrangement joins TRBV27 to TRBJ1-5; D remains ambiguous. In germline, CDR1 is MNHEY, CDR2 SMNVEV (reference sequence). The germline V and J ends were trimmed by 8 bases and 0 bases, with 8 bases remaining between them. The CDR3 sequence is 13 residues long. The CDR3, as DNA: TGTGCCAGCCGGGTTTATAGCAATCAGCCCCAGCATTTT. Protein: CASRVYSNQPQHF.

With regard to this clone: The junction does not match germline at one end; this may be a read error. Other DNA sequences in the sample encode the same CDR3. The chain is built from TRBV4-1 and TRBJ2-3; 10 bases match TRBD2. Germline V gives CDR1 MGHRA, CDR2 YSYEKL. This CDR3 comprises 16 residues. DNA for the CDR3: TGTGCCAGCAGCCAAGATCTAGCGGGGGGCACAGATACGCAGTATTTT. As protein: CASSQDLAGGTDTQYF.

The chain recombines TRBV7-2 with TRBJ1-4; D might be TRBD1 (6 bases). This CDR3 comprises 14 residues. With 2 bases removed from V and 7 bases from J, the gap between germline ends came to 11 bases. Germline V gene sequence: CDR1 SGHTA, CDR2 FQGNSA. CDR3 amino acids: CASSLTGSGEKLFF. The CDR3 nucleotides read TGTGCCAGCAGCTTAACAGGGAGTGGTGAAAAACTGTTTTTT.

To note about this clone: A junction end diverges from the germline sequence, so it may reflect a read error. This chain joins TRBV5-6 and TRBJ2-1, with D possibly TRBD2 on 5 matching bases. Looked up from germline, CDR1 is SGHDT and CDR2 is YYEEEE. This CDR3 is 15 amino acids long. The CDR3 sequence is CASSLGPTDWNGQFF. The CDR3 bases are TGTGCCAGCAGCTTAGGACCGACGGACTGGAATGGGCAGTTCTTC.

The rearrangement uses TRBV5-6 and TRBJ2-7; no firm D call. Germline V gene sequence: CDR1 SGHDT, CDR2 YYEEEE. CDR3 length equals 13 residues. V lost 3 bases and J lost 2, with 9 bases in between. CDR3 bases: TGTGCCAGCAGCTGGGCCAGTACCTACGAGCAGTACTTC. This codes for CASSWASTYEQYF.

This chain joins TRBV5-1 and TRBJ1-2; 11 bases map to TRBD1. Germline trimming cut 1 base from V and 6 bases from J; bases unmatched to any gene: 5. Germline CDR1 SGHRS, CDR2 YFSETQ. There are 15 residues in the CDR3. The CDR3 DNA follows: TGCGCCAGCAGCTTGCGGACAGGGGGCGAGGATGGCTACACCTTC. Amino acid sequence: CASSLRTGGEDGYTF. Complete variable domain (other parts from reference TRBV5-1 and TRBJ1-2): KAGVTQTPRYLIKTRGQQVTLSCSPISGHRSVSWYQQTPGQGLQFLFEYFSETQRNKGNFPGRFSGRQFSNSRSEMNVSTLELGDSALYLCASSLRTGGEDGYTFGSGTRLTVV.

This chain connects TRBV7-9 to TRBJ2-3; TRBD2 agrees at 11 bases. The J segment lost 2 bases and the V segment lost 6 bases, leaving 7 bases of the junction unmatched. The CDR3 has 16 residues. In germline, CDR1 is SEHNR, CDR2 FQNEAQ (reference sequence). The CDR3 bases are TGTGCCAGCAGACCAACTAGCGGGGGATTCACAGATACGCAGTATTTT. This encodes CASRPTSGGFTDTQYF.

CDR3 amino acids: CASSPPRGQPQHF. The CDR3 DNA reads as TGTGCCAGCTCACCACCTAGGGGTCAGCCCCAGCATTTT. The chain employs TRBV18 and TRBJ1-5, with D possibly being TRBD1 (5 bases). The CDR3 totals 13 residues. Trimming shortened V by 0 bases and J by 6 bases, and 6 bases separated the two germline ends. CDR1 and CDR2 (germline): KGHSH, LQKENI.

The gene calls are TRBV27 and TRBJ1-5; tentatively, D is TRBD1 (5 bases). Per the germline V gene, CDR1 is MNHEY and CDR2 is SMNVEV (reference sequence). Trimming stripped 1 base from V and 3 bases from J, with 10 bases between. The CDR3 sequence is 15 residues long. This chain's CDR3 is CASSLFGGPNQPQHF. CDR3 coding DNA: TGTGCCAGCAGTTTATTCGGGGGACCCAATCAGCCCCAGCATTTT.

The chain uses TRBV27 and TRBJ1-1, with a weak D call TRBD1 (5 bases). The V and J ends lost 3 bases and 4 bases respectively, with 9 bases between them. Germline V gives CDR1 MNHEY, CDR2 SMNVEV (reference sequence). This CDR3 has 13 amino acids. CDR3 residues: CASSFFGGTEAFF. The DNA of the CDR3 is TGTGCCAGCAGTTTCTTCGGGGGCACTGAAGCTTTCTTT.

The chain has TRBV9 and TRBJ2-1; D ambiguous. The CDR3 totals 16 residues. Between the trimmed V and J ends, which lost 0 bases and 2 bases, there was a span of 12 bases. Germline lookup yields CDR1 SGDLS and CDR2 YYNGEE. The DNA of the CDR3 is TGTGCCAGCAGCGTAGATTTGACAAAGCCCTACAATGAGCAGTTCTTC. Translated: CASSVDLTKPYNEQFF.

The genes are TRBV28 and TRBJ2-1; TRBD2 matches 9 bases. The junction had 8 bases not matched to a gene; V was cut back by 6 bases and J by 5 bases. In germline, CDR1 is MDHEN, CDR2 SYDVKM. The CDR3 totals 15 residues. In DNA form, the CDR3 reads TGTGCCAGCAGAAATAGCGGGAGAAGGGACAATGAGCAGTTCTTC. This codes for CASRNSGRRDNEQFF.

This clone has only one observation. J is TRBJ1-2 and V is TRBV19; 10 bases agree with TRBD1. V gave up 5 bases and J gave up 4 bases; unmatched junction bases: 7. The germline CDR1 and CDR2 sequences are LNHDA and SQIVND (reference sequence). CDR3 length: 15 residues. The CDR3 DNA is TGTGCCAGTAGTCCGGGGACAGGGGTGTCCTATGGCTACACCTTC. Translated: CASSPGTGVSYGYTF.